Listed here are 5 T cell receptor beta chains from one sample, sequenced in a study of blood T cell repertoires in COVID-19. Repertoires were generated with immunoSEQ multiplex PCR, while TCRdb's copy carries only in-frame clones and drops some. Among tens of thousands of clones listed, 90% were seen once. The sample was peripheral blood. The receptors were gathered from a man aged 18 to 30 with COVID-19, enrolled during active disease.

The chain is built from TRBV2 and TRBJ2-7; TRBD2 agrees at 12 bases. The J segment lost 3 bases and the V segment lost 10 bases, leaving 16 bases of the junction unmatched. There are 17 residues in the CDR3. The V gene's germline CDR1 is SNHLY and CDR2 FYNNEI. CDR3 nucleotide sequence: TGTGCCAACTCGGGACTAGCGGGCCACCGGGGCTTCTACGAGCAGTACTTC. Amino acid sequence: CANSGLAGHRGFYEQYF. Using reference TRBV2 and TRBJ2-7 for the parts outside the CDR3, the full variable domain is EPEVTQTPSHQVTQMGQEVILRCVPISNHLYFYWYRQILGQKVEFLVSFYNNEISEKSEIFDDQFSVERPDGSNFTLKIRSTKLEDSAMYFCANSGLAGHRGFYEQYFGPGTRLTVT.

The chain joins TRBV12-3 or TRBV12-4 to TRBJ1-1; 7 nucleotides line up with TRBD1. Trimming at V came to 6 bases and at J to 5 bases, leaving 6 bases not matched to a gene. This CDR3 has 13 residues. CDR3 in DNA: TGTGCCAGCAGCCAGGGGGTGTGGACTGAAGCTTTCTTT. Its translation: CASSQGVWTEAFF.

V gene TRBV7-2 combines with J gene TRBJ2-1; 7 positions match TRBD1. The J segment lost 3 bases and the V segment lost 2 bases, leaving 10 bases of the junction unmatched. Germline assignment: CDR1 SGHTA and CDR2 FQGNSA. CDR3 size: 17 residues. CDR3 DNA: TGTGCCAGCAGCTTATTACCCCCCAGGGGGAGCTACAATGAGCAGTTCTTC. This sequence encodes CASSLLPPRGSYNEQFF. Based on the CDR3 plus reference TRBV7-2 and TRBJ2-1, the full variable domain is GAGVSQSPSNKVTEKGKDVELRCDPISGHTALYWYRQSLGQGLEFLIYFQGNSAPDKSGLPSDRFSAERTGGSVSTLTIQRTQQEDSAVYLCASSLLPPRGSYNEQFFGPGTRLTVL.

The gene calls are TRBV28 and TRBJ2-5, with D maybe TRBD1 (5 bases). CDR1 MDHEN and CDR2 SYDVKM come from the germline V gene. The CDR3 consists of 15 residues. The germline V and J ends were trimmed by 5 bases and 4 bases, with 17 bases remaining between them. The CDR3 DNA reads TGTGCCAGCAGTCCGCAGGGCCGCGGCCCAGAGACCCAGTACTTC. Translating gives CASSPQGRGPETQYF.

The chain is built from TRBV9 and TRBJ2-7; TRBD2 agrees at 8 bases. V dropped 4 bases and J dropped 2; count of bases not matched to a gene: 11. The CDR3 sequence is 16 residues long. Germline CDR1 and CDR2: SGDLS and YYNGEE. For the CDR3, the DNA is TGTGCCAGCAGCACCCAAACTAGCGGTTCTACCTACGAGCAGTACTTC. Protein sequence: CASSTQTSGSTYEQYF.